The sequence of this T cell receptor beta chain was determined in a study of blood T cell repertoires in COVID-19. Background on the study: The United States, Italy and Spain supplied acute and convalescent COVID-19 samples.

Authors' analysis steps: Nucleated cell counts were estimated from reference gene primer amplification. Method: immunoSEQ multiplex PCR; TCRdb's copy keeps in-frame clones and lacks some. That table furnishes V, J and clone size, whereas the DNA furnished D and trimming. The sample contains approximately 150,000 clones, roughly nine tenths of which appear only once. CDR1 is ENHRY and CDR2 is SYGVKD in the germline V gene. The CDR3 loop spans 13 amino acids. V was pared by 8 bases and J by 0 bases, with 9 bases between. The specimen was peripheral blood. The V gene is TRBV10-3, the J gene TRBJ2-3; possible D gene TRBD1, 5 bases. This TCR was sampled from a woman in her seventies with acute or convalescent COVID-19. In DNA, the CDR3 is TGTGCCATCGGGGCCGACAGCACAGATACGCAGTATTTT. Amino acid sequence: CAIGADSTDTQYF.